These 11 T cell receptor beta chains were sequenced from one sample in a study of cytomegalovirus exposure and HLA in healthy donors. Assay: immunoSEQ multiplex PCR; the TCRdb copy retains only in-frame clones and omits some. This sample carries about 130,000 clones, 90% to 96% of them seen once, and the ten largest clones take less than 2%. Sequencing used PBMCs. The source of these receptors is a man aged 18-30 years in good health and CMV-seronegative.

This clone was detected only once. The rearrangement uses TRBV5-1 and TRBJ2-7, with 11 bases lining up with TRBD2. J lost 4 bases, V lost 2 bases, and 11 bases had no gene match. In germline, CDR1 is SGHRS, CDR2 YFSETQ. CDR3 length equals 17 residues. CDR3 loop: CASSLGLAGGGVYEQYF. DNA of the CDR3: TGCGCCAGCAGCTTAGGACTAGCGGGCGGGGGTGTGTACGAGCAGTACTTC.

This rearrangement joins TRBV30 to TRBJ2-1, with 13 bases aligning to TRBD2. Trimming removed 2 bases from V and 8 bases from J; junction bases left unmatched: 12. The CDR3 is 17 residues long. The germline V gene encodes CDR1 GTSNPN and CDR2 SVGIG (reference sequence). CDR3 DNA sequence: TGTGCCTGGAGTACGAAACGGACTAGCGGGGGTGGGGATGAGCAGTTCTTC. Translated: CAWSTKRTSGGGDEQFF.

The chain joins TRBV27 to TRBJ2-1; 11 nucleotides align to TRBD2. Germline CDR1 and CDR2: MNHEY and SMNVEV (reference sequence). The CDR3 is 16 residues long. Unmatched junction bases numbered 5, after V lost 2 bases and J lost 5 bases. The CDR3 DNA is TGTGCCAGCAGTTTAATTGGGACTAGCGGTAACAATGAGCAGTTCTTC. It specifies CASSLIGTSGNNEQFF.

The V and J genes are TRBV5-6 and TRBJ1-2; a possible D gene is TRBD1 (5 bases). The CDR3 totals 13 residues. The germline gives CDR1 SGHDT, CDR2 YYEEEE. V lost 4 bases, J lost 8 bases, and 15 bases lay in between. The CDR3, as DNA: TGTGCCAGCAGCGAGGACATGACCGGGGGCTACACCTTC. It is translated as CASSEDMTGGYTF.

The V gene is TRBV7-9, the J gene TRBJ2-7, with 9 bases matching TRBD1. Germline assignment: CDR1 SEHNR and CDR2 FQNEAQ (reference sequence). The CDR3 is made up of 19 amino acids. Losses at the gene ends were 5 bases for V and 0 bases for J; bases not matched to a gene: 17. CDR3 amino acids: CASSLLPGQGGSSSYEQYF. CDR3 bases: TGTGCCAGCAGCCTTCTACCGGGACAGGGTGGATCAAGCTCCTACGAGCAGTACTTC.

The chain uses TRBV6-6 and TRBJ2-7; 8 bases match TRBD2. The ends lost 3 bases at V and 6 bases at J; junction bases unmatched: 13. Germline assignment: CDR1 MNHNY and CDR2 SVGAGI (reference sequence). This CDR3 region has 16 residues. The CDR3: CASSYSVGAGGGEQYF. CDR3 bases: TGTGCCAGCAGTTATTCGGTAGGGGCGGGAGGAGGCGAGCAGTACTTC.

The chain uses TRBV9 and TRBJ2-1; no firm D call. V lost 2 bases, J lost 2 bases, and 8 bases lay in between. This CDR3 spans 14 amino acids. Germline CDR1 and CDR2: SGDLS and YYNGEE. CDR3 in amino acids: CASSVSGPYNEQFF. In DNA, the CDR3 is TGTGCCAGCAGCGTTTCAGGCCCCTACAATGAGCAGTTCTTC.

The chain has TRBV5-6 and TRBJ1-6; D unclear. Trimming cost V 2 bases and J 3 bases, with 3 bases left between them. The CDR3 is made up of 13 amino acids. Germline CDR1 reads SGHDT; CDR2 reads YYEEEE. DNA for the CDR3: TGTGCCAGCAGCTTCCTCTATAATTCACCCCTCCACTTT. This encodes CASSFLYNSPLHF.

The V and J genes are TRBV7-2 and TRBJ2-7; 8 bases agree with TRBD2. In germline, CDR1 is SGHTA, CDR2 FQGNSA. After removal of 3 bases from V and 5 bases from J, the junction contained 9 bases not matched to a gene. The CDR3 totals 15 residues. The CDR3 loop is CASSFSSGILNEQYF. CDR3 in DNA: TGTGCCAGCAGCTTCAGTAGCGGGATCCTCAACGAGCAGTACTTC.

This clone was seen only once. The chain carries TRBV29-1 and TRBJ2-5; 14 bases line up with TRBD2. Germline assignment: CDR1 SQVTM and CDR2 ANQGSEA. The CDR3 is 15 amino acids. V shed 4 bases, J shed 4 bases, and the junction held 5 bases outside the gene matches. Written as DNA, the CDR3 is TGCAGCGTTGTTGGACTAGCGGGAGGAGGAGAGACCCAGTACTTC. Protein: CSVVGLAGGGETQYF.

The V gene is TRBV6-5, the J gene TRBJ1-2; TRBD1 matches at 9 bases. Trimming removed 5 bases from V and 10 bases from J; junction bases left unmatched: 14. The CDR3 contains 15 residues. CDR1 and CDR2 from the germline V gene are MNHEY and SVGAGI. CDR3 region: CASSASPGTGLHYTF. In DNA, the CDR3 is TGTGCCAGCAGTGCCTCCCCCGGGACAGGGCTACACTACACCTTC.